A selection of T cell receptor beta chains follows, all from one sample in a study of shared clonotypes between healthy human individuals. Profiling relied on immunoSEQ multiplex PCR, and the TCRdb table lists in-frame clones only, not all of them. The sample shows 550,000 to 850,000 clones, roughly 70% of them seen only once. The sequenced material came from memory CD4+ T cells sorted from blood. These receptors were taken from a woman in her twenties or thirties in good health. CDR3s include the opening cysteine and the closing phenylalanine or tryptophan. The order of the fields is CDR3 DNA, CDR3 protein, V gene, D gene, clone size, J gene. D genes are given only for firm matches. Size tells how often a clone was seen (once, few, many) or the class of an expanded clone, and some rows leave it out.

DNA: TGTGCCAGCATTGGGGAAACCTACGAGCAGTACTTC
CDR3: CASIGETYEQYF
V: TRBV2
D: NA
size: NA
J: TRBJ2-7

DNA: TGTGCCAGCAGCAAGACTAGAGCAGGGTCCTACGAGCAGTACTTC
CDR3: CASSKTRAGSYEQYF
V: TRBV5-6
D: NA
size: NA
J: TRBJ2-7

DNA: TGTGCCAGCAGATTAACCCTGATTGACAATGAGCAGTTCTTC
CDR3: CASRLTLIDNEQFF
V: TRBV11-2
D: NA
size: NA
J: TRBJ2-1

DNA: TGTGCCAGTAGTTTCACTCGGCTACGTAGCAATCAGCCCCAGCATTTT
CDR3: CASSFTRLRSNQPQHF
V: TRBV19
D: NA
size: NA
J: TRBJ1-5

DNA: TGTGCCAGCAGCCCGGACGGACAGGGGACGGTGACTGAAGCTTTCTTT
CDR3: CASSPDGQGTVTEAFF
V: TRBV4-2
D: TRBD1
size: NA
J: TRBJ1-1

DNA: TGTGCCAGCGGGGGATCACTAGGCCTAGAGACCCAGTACTTC
CDR3: CASGGSLGLETQYF
V: TRBV2
D: NA
size: many
J: TRBJ2-5

DNA: TGTGCCAGCAGCCCGGGACTAGCGGGGGCCCAGAGTCAGTTCTTC
CDR3: CASSPGLAGAQSQFF
V: TRBV7-1
D: TRBD2
size: once
J: TRBJ2-1

DNA: TGTGCCAGCAGTCCCACCCTAGCGGGTTCCTACGAGCAGTACTTC
CDR3: CASSPTLAGSYEQYF
V: TRBV6-6
D: TRBD2
size: few
J: TRBJ2-7

DNA: TGTGCCAGCAGCTTAGTCCCACCAATTTACGAGCAGTACTTC
CDR3: CASSLVPPIYEQYF
V: TRBV7-2
D: NA
size: NA
J: TRBJ2-7

DNA: TGTGCCAGCAGTCCCAAGACCGGGACTAGCGGGGGGTATCGCTCCTACGAGCAGTACTTC
CDR3: CASSPKTGTSGGYRSYEQYF
V: TRBV27
D: TRBD2
size: many
J: TRBJ2-7

DNA: TGTGCCAGCAGCTGGGTGAGCGTAAATGAGCAGTTCTTC
CDR3: CASSWVSVNEQFF
V: TRBV5-4
D: NA
size: NA
J: TRBJ2-1

DNA: TGCGCCAGCAGCTTGGTTGCGGGAGCCTACAATGAGCAGTTCTTC
CDR3: CASSLVAGAYNEQFF
V: TRBV5-1
D: TRBD2
size: few
J: TRBJ2-1

DNA: TGTGCCAGCAGCCTCGGGCGCGAGGACAGAGATGGCTACACCTTC
CDR3: CASSLGREDRDGYTF
V: TRBV28
D: NA
size: once
J: TRBJ1-2